The 10 T cell receptor beta chains reported below all come from one sample, sequenced in a study of CD8 T cells in ankylosing spondylitis. TCRdb itself ran the 5' RACE reads through MiXCR, one entry per CDR3 protein. The data hold around 300,000 distinct CDR3 sequences, with roughly 20% observed a single time. The specimen was blood, either unsorted or a sorted T cell fraction (not recorded which). The receptor set was obtained from a female donor with ankylosing spondylitis or in good health (not recorded which).

This rearrangement joins TRBV6-2 or TRBV6-3 to TRBJ2-5; D perhaps matches TRBD1 (5 bases). CDR3 length: 13 amino acids. V shed 0 bases and J shed 5 bases, with 7 bases lying between them. Germline V lookup: CDR1 MNHEY, CDR2 SVGEGT. The CDR3 DNA is TGTGCCAGCAGTTACTCTCACAGGGAGACCCAGTACTTC. Translated: CASSYSHRETQYF.

The V gene is TRBV18, the J gene TRBJ2-7, with 7 bases that match TRBD1. The germline V gene encodes CDR1 KGHSH and CDR2 LQKENI. The CDR3 has 14 residues. J lost 6 bases, V lost 6 bases, and 11 bases had no gene match. In DNA, the CDR3 is TGTGCCAGCTCGTCGGGACAGTCCCTAGTCGAGCAGTACTTC. Amino acids: CASSSGQSLVEQYF.

The chain employs TRBV7-3 and TRBJ2-1, with 11 nucleotides matching TRBD1. This CDR3 region has 15 residues. Germline CDR1 is SGHTA and CDR2 is FQGTGA. J was trimmed by 10 bases and V by 4 bases; bases with no gene match: 9. The CDR3 sequence is CASSSSGTGGKEQFF. The CDR3 DNA follows: TGTGCCAGCAGCTCATCCGGGACAGGGGGTAAGGAGCAGTTCTTC.

V gene TRBV7-3 combines with J gene TRBJ2-3, with a tentative D call TRBD1 (6 bases). In germline, CDR1 is SGHTA, CDR2 FQGTGA. The V gene lost 3 bases and the J gene lost 2 bases, with 12 bases spanning the gap. This CDR3 contains 15 residues. The CDR3 loop reads CASSFGTTPTDTQYF. DNA of the CDR3: TGTGCCAGCAGCTTCGGGACAACCCCCACAGATACGCAGTATTTT.

The chain is built from TRBV12-3 or TRBV12-4 and TRBJ1-1; D gene ambiguous. The CDR3 extends over 11 amino acids. The germline V and J ends were trimmed by 7 bases and 7 bases, with 10 bases remaining between them. The CDR3 DNA is TGTGCCAGCACTCAAAGAGGTGAAGCTTTCTTT. Residues: CASTQRGEAFF.

This sequence joins TRBV12-3 or TRBV12-4 and TRBJ2-5; 8 bases map to TRBD1. CDR3 length: 13 residues. J gave up 5 bases and V 6 bases, and 5 bases lay outside the gene matches. The CDR3 loop is CASRHSGGETQYF. The CDR3 region has the DNA TGTGCCAGCAGACACTCAGGGGGCGAGACCCAGTACTTC.

There are a few counts of this clonotype. This sequence joins TRBV24-1 and TRBJ2-2; D perhaps matches TRBD2 (5 bases). The CDR3 extends over 15 amino acids. Germline lookup yields CDR1 KGHDR and CDR2 SFDVKD. The V gene lost 9 bases and the J gene lost 2 bases, with 15 bases spanning the gap. DNA for the CDR3: TGTGCCACCTCAATAGCCCGGGGAAACACCGGGGAGCTGTTTTTT. Amino acids: CATSIARGNTGELFF.

This clonotype was seen more than once but under ten times. The chain recombines TRBV6-5 with TRBJ2-4; 7 positions agree with TRBD2. The trim removed 0 bases at V and 0 bases at J, leaving 5 bases unmatched. Germline V lookup: CDR1 MNHEY, CDR2 SVGAGI. This CDR3 is 17 amino acids long. Written as DNA, the CDR3 is TGTGCCAGCAGTTACTCGGGGGGGACCCTAGCCAAAAACATTCAGTACTTC. It translates to CASSYSGGTLAKNIQYF.

V and J are TRBV6-2 or TRBV6-3 and TRBJ1-2; 8 bases agree with TRBD1. Germline CDR1 reads MNHEY; CDR2 reads SVGEGT. The V and J ends lost 5 bases and 3 bases, in that order; junction bases with no gene match: 8. The CDR3 extends over 15 amino acids. The CDR3 sequence: CASSGRQGSDYGYTF. The CDR3 nucleotides are TGTGCCAGCAGTGGTCGACAGGGGAGCGACTATGGCTACACCTTC.

This clonotype was observed many times. The chain has TRBV27 and TRBJ1-6; D gene unclear. CDR3 size: 15 residues. Germline V CDR1 and CDR2: MNHEY, SMNVEV (reference sequence). Trimming pared 1 base from V and 4 bases from J, leaving 8 bases between. CDR3: CASSLYEGYNSPLHF. CDR3 sequence (DNA): TGTGCCAGCAGTTTATACGAGGGATATAATTCACCCCTCCACTTT.